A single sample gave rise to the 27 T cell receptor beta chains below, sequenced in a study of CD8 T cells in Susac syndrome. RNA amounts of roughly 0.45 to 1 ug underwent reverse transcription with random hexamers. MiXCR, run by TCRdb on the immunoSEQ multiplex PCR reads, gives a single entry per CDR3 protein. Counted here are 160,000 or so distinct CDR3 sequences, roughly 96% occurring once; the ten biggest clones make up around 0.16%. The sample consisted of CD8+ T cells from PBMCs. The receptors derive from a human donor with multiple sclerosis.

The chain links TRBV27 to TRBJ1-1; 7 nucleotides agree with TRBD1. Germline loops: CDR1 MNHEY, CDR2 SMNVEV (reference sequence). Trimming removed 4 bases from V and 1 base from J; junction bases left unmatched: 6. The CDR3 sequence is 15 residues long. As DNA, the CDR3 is TGTGCCAGCAGTTCTAACAGGGGATGGAACACTGAAGCTTTCTTT. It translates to CASSSNRGWNTEAFF.

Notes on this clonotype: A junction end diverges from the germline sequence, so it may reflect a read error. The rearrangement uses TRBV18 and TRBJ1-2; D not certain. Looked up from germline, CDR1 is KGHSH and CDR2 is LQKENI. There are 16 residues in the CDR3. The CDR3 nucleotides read TGTGCCAGCTCCCCACTTCCGCCCAACCCTCTCTCTGGCTACACCTTC. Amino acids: CASSPLPPNPLSGYTF.

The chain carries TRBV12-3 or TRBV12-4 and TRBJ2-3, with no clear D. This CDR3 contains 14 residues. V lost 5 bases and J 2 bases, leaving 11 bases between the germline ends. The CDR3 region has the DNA TGTGCCAGCAGTGAGATGGACCTCACAGATACGCAGTATTTT. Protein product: CASSEMDLTDTQYF.

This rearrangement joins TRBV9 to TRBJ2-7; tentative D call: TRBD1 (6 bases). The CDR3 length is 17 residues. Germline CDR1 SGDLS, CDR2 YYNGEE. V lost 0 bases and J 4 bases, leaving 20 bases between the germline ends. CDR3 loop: CASSVAQGTRLSYEQYF. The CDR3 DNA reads TGTGCCAGCAGCGTAGCACAGGGAACCAGGCTCTCTTACGAGCAGTACTTC.

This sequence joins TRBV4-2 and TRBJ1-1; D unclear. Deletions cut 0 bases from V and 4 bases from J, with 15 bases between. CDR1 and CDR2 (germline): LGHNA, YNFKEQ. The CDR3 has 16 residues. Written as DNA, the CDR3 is TGTGCCAGCAGCCAAGAATCGGAACAGTCGAGCACTGAAGCTTTCTTT. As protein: CASSQESEQSSTEAFF.

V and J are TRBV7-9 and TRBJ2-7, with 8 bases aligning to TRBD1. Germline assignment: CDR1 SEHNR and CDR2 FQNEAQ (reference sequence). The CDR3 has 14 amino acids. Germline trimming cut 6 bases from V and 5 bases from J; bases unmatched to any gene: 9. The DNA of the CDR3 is TGTGCCAGCAGATCGGACAGGGAGGTCCACGAGCAGTACTTC. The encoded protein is CASRSDREVHEQYF.

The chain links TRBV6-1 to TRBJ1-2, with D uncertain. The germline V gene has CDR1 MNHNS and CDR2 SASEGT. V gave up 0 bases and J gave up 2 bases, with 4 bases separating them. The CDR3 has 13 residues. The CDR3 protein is CASSEARNYGYTF. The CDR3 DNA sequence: TGTGCCAGCAGTGAAGCGAGGAACTATGGCTACACCTTC.

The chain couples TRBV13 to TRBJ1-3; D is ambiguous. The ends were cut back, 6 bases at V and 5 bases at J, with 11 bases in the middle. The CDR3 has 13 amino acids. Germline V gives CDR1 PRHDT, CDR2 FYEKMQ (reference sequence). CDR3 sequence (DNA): TGTGCCAGCAGTCCTCGGGTTAGAAACACCATATATTTT. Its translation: CASSPRVRNTIYF.

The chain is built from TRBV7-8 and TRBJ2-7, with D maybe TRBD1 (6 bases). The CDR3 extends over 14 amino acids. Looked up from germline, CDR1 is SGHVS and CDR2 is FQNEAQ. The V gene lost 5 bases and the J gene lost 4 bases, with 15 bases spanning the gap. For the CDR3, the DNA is TGTGCCAGCAGCCTCGGCCTAGGGGGATACGAGCAGTACTTC. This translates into CASSLGLGGYEQYF.

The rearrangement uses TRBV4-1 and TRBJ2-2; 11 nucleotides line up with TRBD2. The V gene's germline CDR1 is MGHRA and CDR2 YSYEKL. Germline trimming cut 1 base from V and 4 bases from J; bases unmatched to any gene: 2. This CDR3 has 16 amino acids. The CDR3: CASSQAGLAATGELFF. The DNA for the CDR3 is TGCGCCAGCAGCCAAGCGGGACTAGCGGCCACCGGGGAGCTGTTTTTT.

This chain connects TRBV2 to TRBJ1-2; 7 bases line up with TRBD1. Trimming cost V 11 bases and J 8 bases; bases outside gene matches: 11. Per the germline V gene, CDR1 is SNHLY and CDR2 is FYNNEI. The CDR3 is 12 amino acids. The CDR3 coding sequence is TGTGCCTCTTCAGACAGGGTGGACGGCTACACCTTC. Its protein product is CASSDRVDGYTF.

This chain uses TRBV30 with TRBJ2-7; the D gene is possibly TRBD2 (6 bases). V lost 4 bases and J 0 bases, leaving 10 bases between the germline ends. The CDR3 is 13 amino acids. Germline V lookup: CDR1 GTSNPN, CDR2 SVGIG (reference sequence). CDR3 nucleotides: TGTGCCTGGAAAGGCGGGATCTCCTACGAGCAGTACTTC. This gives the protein CAWKGGISYEQYF.

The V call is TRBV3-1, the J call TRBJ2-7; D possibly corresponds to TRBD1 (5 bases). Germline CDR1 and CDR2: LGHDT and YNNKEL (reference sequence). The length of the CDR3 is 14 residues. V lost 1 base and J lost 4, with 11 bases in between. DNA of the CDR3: TGTGCCAGCAGCCAAGGTCAGGGCTGGTACGAGCAGTACTTC. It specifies CASSQGQGWYEQYF.

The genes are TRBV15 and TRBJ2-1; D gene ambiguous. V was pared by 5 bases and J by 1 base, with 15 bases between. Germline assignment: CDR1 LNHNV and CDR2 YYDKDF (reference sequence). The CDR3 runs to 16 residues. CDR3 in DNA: TGTGCCACCAGCGCCGAGGCGATGACGTCCTACAATGAGCAGTTCTTC. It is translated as CATSAEAMTSYNEQFF.

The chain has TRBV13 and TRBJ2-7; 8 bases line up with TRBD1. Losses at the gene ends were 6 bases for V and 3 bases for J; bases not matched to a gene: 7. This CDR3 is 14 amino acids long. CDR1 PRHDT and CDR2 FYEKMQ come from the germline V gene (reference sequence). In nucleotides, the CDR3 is TGTGCCAGCAGTGGTCCGGACAGGGACTACGAGCAGTACTTC. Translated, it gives CASSGPDRDYEQYF.

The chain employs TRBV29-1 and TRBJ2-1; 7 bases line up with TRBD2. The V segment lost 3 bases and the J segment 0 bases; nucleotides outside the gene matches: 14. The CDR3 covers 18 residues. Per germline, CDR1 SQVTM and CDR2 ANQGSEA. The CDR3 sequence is CSVDLRLSGASSYNEQFF. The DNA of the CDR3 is TGCAGCGTTGACCTTAGACTGAGCGGGGCGAGCTCCTACAATGAGCAGTTCTTC.

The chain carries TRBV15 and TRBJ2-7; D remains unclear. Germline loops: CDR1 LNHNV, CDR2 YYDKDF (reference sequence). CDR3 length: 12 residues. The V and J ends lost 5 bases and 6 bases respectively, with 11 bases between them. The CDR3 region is CATSAASSEQYF. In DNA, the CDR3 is TGTGCCACCAGCGCAGCCAGCAGCGAGCAGTACTTC.

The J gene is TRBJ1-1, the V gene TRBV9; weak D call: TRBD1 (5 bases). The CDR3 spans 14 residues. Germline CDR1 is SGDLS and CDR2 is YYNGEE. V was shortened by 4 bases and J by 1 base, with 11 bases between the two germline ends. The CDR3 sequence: CASSHLTENTEAFF. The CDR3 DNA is TGTGCCAGCAGCCACCTGACAGAGAACACTGAAGCTTTCTTT.

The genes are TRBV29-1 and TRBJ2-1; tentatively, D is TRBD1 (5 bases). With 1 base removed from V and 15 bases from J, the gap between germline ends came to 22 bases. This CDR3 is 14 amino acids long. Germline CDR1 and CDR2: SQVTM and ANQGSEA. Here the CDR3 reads CSVEVEAGNTGAFF. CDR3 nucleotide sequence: TGCAGCGTTGAAGTCGAGGCAGGGAACACGGGTGCGTTCTTC.

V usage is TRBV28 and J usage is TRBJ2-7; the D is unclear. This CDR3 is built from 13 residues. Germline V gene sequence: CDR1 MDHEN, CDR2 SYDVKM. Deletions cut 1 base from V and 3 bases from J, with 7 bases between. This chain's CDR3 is CASSLFPIYEQYF. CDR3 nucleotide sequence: TGTGCCAGCAGTTTATTCCCGATCTACGAGCAGTACTTC.

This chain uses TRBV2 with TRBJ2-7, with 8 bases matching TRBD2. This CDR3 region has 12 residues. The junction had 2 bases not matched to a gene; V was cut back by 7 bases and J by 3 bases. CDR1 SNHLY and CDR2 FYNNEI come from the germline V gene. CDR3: CASKLADYEQYF. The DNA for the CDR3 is TGTGCCAGCAAACTAGCGGACTACGAGCAGTACTTC.

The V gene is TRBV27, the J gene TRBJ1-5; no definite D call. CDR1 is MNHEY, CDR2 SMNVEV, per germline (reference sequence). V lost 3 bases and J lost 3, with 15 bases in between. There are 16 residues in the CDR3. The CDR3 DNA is TGTGCCAGCAGTTTGGTTCCCCCCAAAGACAATCAGCCCCAGCATTTT. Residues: CASSLVPPKDNQPQHF.

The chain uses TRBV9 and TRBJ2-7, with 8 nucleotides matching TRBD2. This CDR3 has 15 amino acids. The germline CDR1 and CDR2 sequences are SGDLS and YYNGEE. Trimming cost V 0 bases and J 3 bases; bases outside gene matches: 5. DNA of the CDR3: TGTGCCAGCAGCGTAGCTAGCGGGTCAAACTACGAGCAGTACTTC. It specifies CASSVASGSNYEQYF.

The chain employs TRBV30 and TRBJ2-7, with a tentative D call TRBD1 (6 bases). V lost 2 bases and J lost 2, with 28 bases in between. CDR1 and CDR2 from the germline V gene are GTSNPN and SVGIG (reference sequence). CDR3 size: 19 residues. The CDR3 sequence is CAWSPLTRPEKGHPYEQYF. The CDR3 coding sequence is TGTGCCTGGAGTCCATTAACCCGGCCGGAGAAGGGACATCCCTACGAGCAGTACTTC.

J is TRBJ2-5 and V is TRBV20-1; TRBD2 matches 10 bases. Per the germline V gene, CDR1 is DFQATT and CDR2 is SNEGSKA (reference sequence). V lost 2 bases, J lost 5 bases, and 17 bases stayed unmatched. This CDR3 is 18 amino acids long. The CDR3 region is CSARPLELAGHETETQYF. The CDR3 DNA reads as TGCAGTGCTAGACCCCTTGAACTAGCGGGACATGAAACGGAGACCCAGTACTTC.

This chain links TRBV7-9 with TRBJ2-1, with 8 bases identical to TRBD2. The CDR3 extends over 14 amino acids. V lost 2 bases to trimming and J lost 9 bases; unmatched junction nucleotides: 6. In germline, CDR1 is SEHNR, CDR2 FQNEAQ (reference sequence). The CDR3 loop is CASSLLAGRGEQFF. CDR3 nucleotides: TGTGCCAGCAGCTTACTAGCGGGTAGGGGTGAGCAGTTCTTC.

As DNA, the CDR3 is TGTGCCAGCAGCCAAGGACATGGGTACGAGCAGTACTTC. This gives the protein CASSQGHGYEQYF. This chain joins TRBV3-1 and TRBJ2-7; D remains ambiguous. This CDR3 has 13 residues. In germline, CDR1 is LGHDT, CDR2 YNNKEL (reference sequence). V dropped 1 base and J dropped 4 bases, with 8 bases sitting between them.